Detailed here is one T cell receptor (beta chain). Its antigen has not been determined. The sample holds no much larger clone one base away, and base qualities are not on file. The cohort was made up of 500 to 800 healthy bone marrow donors. Cohort members were all nominally healthy when sampled, although unrecorded immune exposures were likely present. The donor was CMV seronegative and was included in the group of 352 seronegative cohort members. A peripheral blood sample was provided by each donor, and peripheral blood mononuclear cells were used for TCR beta sequencing. The Qiagen DNeasy Blood Extraction Kit was used to extract genomic DNA from the blood cell samples. This sample was taken from a study of cytomegalovirus exposure and HLA in healthy donors (dated by TCRdb to the late 2010s). Regarding the study in general: In an earlier analysis of roughly 590 of the donors, 250 to 300 Gb of sequence data and some 120 million unique TCR beta sequences from roughly 180 million T cells were reported. Of the roughly 400 genotyped donors, approximately 83% fell in the genetic ancestry cluster associated with self-reported Caucasian donors. A separate validation cohort of approximately 130 different subjects was used in addition to the 666-subject first cohort. The study aimed to test whether cataloging public T cell receptors could reveal signatures of past pathogen exposure. All discovery cohort repertoires had been generated on a single sequencing platform. To predict cytomegalovirus infection status, the study brought together high-throughput TCR immunosequencing, statistical association of individual TCRs with disease status, and machine learning. The later analysis used no new phenotypic data to find candidate immune exposures, relying instead on TCR beta sequences and their occurrence across donors. Because of strong linkage in the cohort, 4 to 6 DR-DQ haplotypes were treated as single units for association and clustering. Class I and class II HLA loci were covered by the typing at four-digit resolution. An early release covering around 630 HLA-typed donors comprised 300 to 350 gigabases of sequencing data and about 90 million unique TCR sequences. Donor age, sex, ethnicity and CMV serostatus were collected together with the repertoire data. An earlier analysis of fewer than 700 of the donors applied high-throughput TCR beta sequencing to assess whether each TCR beta V gene segment acted as functional or pseudogenic. The study used immunosequencing to profile the T cell repertoires of several hundred subjects and linked those repertoires to cytomegalovirus serostatus. A later analysis re-examined previously published TCR beta repertoires from about 700 donors and added high-resolution HLA genotyping to investigate patterns of TCR occurrence. Typing coverage differed by locus: A, B, C, DRB1 and DQB1 were typed in roughly 629-640 donors, DQA1 in around 500, DPA1 in over 600, and DPB1 in just under 490. On average, around 240,000 unique TCR beta nucleotide sequences were sequenced per donor among 350 to 400 genotyped donors of the cohort, with 15% to 20% of those sequences being non-productive. In a later genetic analysis, genome-wide SNP genotypes for about three fifths of the roughly 670 donors were used, and that subset was treated as a discovery cohort. Here is what the overall study found, with its caveats: A further reported finding was that TCR beta sequences accurately predicted the HLA-A and HLA-B alleles for most subjects in the first cohort. Across donors, most TCR sequences were observed very rarely, whereas some public TCRs were present in many individuals. In vitro tests confirmed that a few of the cytomegalovirus-associated TCR beta chains recognize cytomegalovirus antigens. For the cohort, immune exposure information was limited to CMV serostatus. Presence/absence analyses assumed roughly uniform sequencing depth across donors, an assumption that may not hold. Assigning TCR associations to individual alleles was difficult when HLA alleles, especially DR and DQ, strongly co-occurred. A later analysis found that HLA-associated TCR beta chains were more clonally expanded and had lower generation probabilities than equally common non-associated chains. It was suggested by the authors that the approach could potentially be generalized to other disease states and immunological phenotypes. Correlated functional status among segregating V segments might reflect linkage disequilibrium, but an unknown experimental factor could not be ruled out. The study listed approximately 160 TCR beta chains as associated with cytomegalovirus. A cluster of highly shared sequence variants was judged likely to be a technical artifact of the sequencing pipeline. In both the original and validation cohorts, the classifier was reported to diagnose cytomegalovirus status with high specificity and sensitivity. In a later analysis, the rate of TCR association differed among HLA loci, with DRB1 alleles having the most associated TCRs and HLA-C alleles having the fewest. According to a later analysis, parvovirus B19, influenza, CMV and Epstein-Barr virus appeared linked to several top co-occurrence clusters. Because HLA typing was missing for some donors at each locus, association tests included only the typed subset. V-gene and J-gene trimming of TCR beta chains was associated with a missense DCLRE1C variant in a later genetic analysis, and the association was replicated in an independent cohort. Most CMV-associated TCR beta chains appeared to be HLA-restricted in a later analysis, and the HLA associations seemed to be driven largely by CMV exposure. In an earlier analysis of about 600 of the donors, most TCR beta V segments appeared in productive rearrangements about 87% or about 30% of the time, broadly matching IMGT annotations. Because counts were too low, some 16 rarely observed V segments, including chromosome 9 orphons, were excluded from the earlier analysis of several hundred of the donors. Compared with the approximately 700-donor mean, donors in an Asian-associated ancestry cluster had fewer N-insertions in productive TCRs, according to a later genetic analysis. In a later analysis, 15,000 to 20,000 TCR beta sequences were associated with specific HLA alleles at a false discovery rate of 0.05. This cohort had only TCR beta chains sequenced, and the lack of alpha or paired-chain data limited which features could be detected.

Libraries were made using the immunoSEQ multiplex PCR assay. For the multiplex PCR, a mixture combining 60 forward primers for TCR Vbeta segments and 13 reverse primers for TCR Jbeta segments was used. Amplification of the CDR3 region of rearranged TCR beta genes was performed with a multiplex PCR assay on genomic DNA. The Illumina HiSeq System was used to sequence the amplified TCR beta libraries as 87-base-pair reads. Per the source publication's procedure: Across the 670 or so repertoires, a later analysis counted tens of millions of unique TCR beta chains, roughly 11 million of which were shared by at least two donors. A nearest-neighbor algorithm error-corrected the raw reads and collapsed the reads into unique sequences, merging closely related sequences to remove PCR and sequencing errors. To assign V, D and J gene segments, CDR3 sequences were aligned to IMGT reference sequences. Each retained sequence needed at least a six-nucleotide match to both a V gene segment and a J gene segment. Rearrangements were classified as productive when the CDR3 lacked stop codons and remained in frame with V and J, and all other rearrangements were classified as non-productive. Following IMGT convention, CDR3 was defined as the stretch from the second conserved V-encoded cysteine up to the conserved J-encoded phenylalanine. In an earlier analysis of roughly 610 of the donors, sequences lacking an unambiguous match to a single V gene segment were excluded. In an earlier analysis of roughly 600 of the donors, a V segment was called functional when productive rearrangements were above 56.7%, and segregating when the standard deviation between donors exceeded 5%. A statistical classification framework was built for diagnosing cytomegalovirus status from the catalog of TCR beta chain sequences. A later analysis assigned V and J genes by comparing TCR nucleotide sequences with IMGT/GENE-DB human TR gene sequences. In a later analysis, CDR3 sequences and most-parsimonious VDJ recombination scenarios were assigned using the TCRdist pipeline. In a later analysis, each TCR beta chain was defined by its CDR3 amino acid sequence together with its V-gene family, and reads lacking a unique V-gene family were excluded. A later analysis removed 450 to 600 highly shared, low-generation-probability nucleotide sequences to deal with suspected cross-contamination and a sequencing artifact. A later analysis calculated a clonal expansion index for each public chain from normalized within-repertoire ranks of inferred template counts. Generation probabilities in a later analysis came from a VDJ recombination model fitted to out-of-frame rearrangements, and those results were checked against IGoR. Hypergeometric tests were used in a later analysis to score TCR-TCR, TCR-HLA and TCR-CMV co-occurrence, with a repertoire-size bias correction applied to the TCR pairs. In a later analysis, false discovery rates were estimated by permuting HLA or CMV assignments 20 times. In a later analysis, co-occurring TCRs were grouped using DBSCAN, with TCRdist sequence similarity added in when clustering inside HLA-allele-positive subsets. Repertoires with fewer than 30,000 or more than 120,000 public chains were left out of co-occurrence clustering, as were about 5 repertoires with anomalous nucleotide sharing. TCRdb re-hosts the immuneACCESS table, in-frame sequences only. Its copies lack some clones; in the studies checked, an unresolved V gene accounts for under half of them, and the cause for the rest is not known. The DNA was the basis for D and trimming; V, J and clone size are from that table. The sample data list about 160,000 clones, and roughly 80% of these were observed just once. The ten largest clones take up around 13% of the sample.

The receptor's source is a woman between 45 and 60 years old in good health and CMV-seronegative. Sequencing was done on a sample of PBMCs.

The CDR3 here reads CAWSVGLAGGLALEQYF. The DNA sequence follows: TGTGCCTGGAGTGTGGGGCTAGCGGGAGGCCTGGCACTCGAGCAGTACTTC. This chain is built from TRBV30 and TRBJ2-7, and 11 junction bases match TRBD2. Via the germline V gene (reference sequence), CDR1 is GTSNPN and CDR2 SVGIG. V lost 0 bases and J lost 6 bases, and the count of bases not matched to a germline gene is 13. Including cysteine and phenylalanine, the CDR3 has 17 amino acids. The only DNA kept is the CDR3, 51 bases in frame from the first base.